This TCR beta chain was sequenced for a study of T-cell memory formation after mild COVID-19. TCR alpha and TCR beta cDNA libraries with sample barcodes and UMIs came from 5'RACE using constant-segment primers. A single record per CDR3 protein comes from TCRdb applying MiXCR to the 5' RACE reads. The sample includes hundreds of thousands of distinct CDR3 sequences, roughly 13% of them seen just once. Per the germline V gene, CDR1 is SQVTM and CDR2 is ANQGSEA. This CDR3 comprises 12 residues. Losses at the gene ends were 7 bases for V and 4 bases for J; bases not matched to a gene: 6. Findings and caveats of the study: Pre-infection memory contained some responding clones, which suggested that cross-reactive memory had joined.

With respect to this clonotype: As yet, its antigen is unknown.

The sample comprised PBMCs or a T cell subset sorted from them (not recorded which). This chain links TRBV29-1 with TRBJ1-1, with 7 bases that match TRBD1. The receptor was derived from a man aged 18 to 29 who had mild COVID-19 (a few samples of this study predate the infection). Cell type and time point are not known. The CDR3 reads CSARTGVTEAFF. Written as DNA, the CDR3 is TGCAGCGCTCGAACAGGGGTCACTGAAGCTTTCTTT.